One T cell receptor beta chain is described in this entry. This receptor's antigen is unknown. No qualities accompany the bases; no much larger clone lies one base away. These data are taken from a study of T cell changes during pregnancy in multiple sclerosis (dated by TCRdb to the late 2010s). Broadly, across the study: The study examined how the T cell repertoire changed over the course of pregnancy in women with multiple sclerosis.

The method behind the library was the immunoSEQ multiplex PCR assay. Held by TCRdb, this immuneACCESS table contains in-frame sequences only and omits some clones. Under half of the omission traces to an unresolved V gene where checked; the cause of the rest is unknown. The sample table records around 56,000 clones; 70% to 90% of these occur just once. The ten most abundant clones make up under 2% of the sample. The clonotype was recovered from a female donor with multiple sclerosis, enrolled in a pregnancy study. The input for sequencing was peripheral blood, taken after pregnancy.

The CDR3 protein: CASSVTLAGGNHEQFF. The nucleotide sequence reads TGTGCCAGCAGCGTAACCCTAGCGGGGGGGAACCATGAGCAGTTCTTC. In this chain, TRBV9 is recombined with TRBJ2-1, with 12 central nucleotides matching TRBD2. The CDR3 goes from the cysteine to the phenylalanine over 16 residues. Of all the DNA, just the CDR3 is kept, 48 bases in frame from base 1. Unmatched junction bases come to 7, with V trimmed by 1 base and J by 8 bases. CDR1 and CDR2 are read off the germline V gene as SGDLS and YYNGEE.